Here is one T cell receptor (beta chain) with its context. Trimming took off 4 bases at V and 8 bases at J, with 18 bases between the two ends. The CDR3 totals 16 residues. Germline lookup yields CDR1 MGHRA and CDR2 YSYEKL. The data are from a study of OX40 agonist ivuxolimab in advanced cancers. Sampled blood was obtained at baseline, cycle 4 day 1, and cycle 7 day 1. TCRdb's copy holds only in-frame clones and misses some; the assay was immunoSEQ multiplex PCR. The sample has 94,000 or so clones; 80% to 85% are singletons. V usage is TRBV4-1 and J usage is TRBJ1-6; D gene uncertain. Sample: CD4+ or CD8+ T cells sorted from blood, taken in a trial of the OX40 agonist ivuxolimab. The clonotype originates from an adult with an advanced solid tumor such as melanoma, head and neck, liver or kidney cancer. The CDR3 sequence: CASSRTRTPEDSPLHF. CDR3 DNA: TGCGCCAGCAGCCGAACCAGAACTCCTGAGGATTCACCCCTCCACTTT.